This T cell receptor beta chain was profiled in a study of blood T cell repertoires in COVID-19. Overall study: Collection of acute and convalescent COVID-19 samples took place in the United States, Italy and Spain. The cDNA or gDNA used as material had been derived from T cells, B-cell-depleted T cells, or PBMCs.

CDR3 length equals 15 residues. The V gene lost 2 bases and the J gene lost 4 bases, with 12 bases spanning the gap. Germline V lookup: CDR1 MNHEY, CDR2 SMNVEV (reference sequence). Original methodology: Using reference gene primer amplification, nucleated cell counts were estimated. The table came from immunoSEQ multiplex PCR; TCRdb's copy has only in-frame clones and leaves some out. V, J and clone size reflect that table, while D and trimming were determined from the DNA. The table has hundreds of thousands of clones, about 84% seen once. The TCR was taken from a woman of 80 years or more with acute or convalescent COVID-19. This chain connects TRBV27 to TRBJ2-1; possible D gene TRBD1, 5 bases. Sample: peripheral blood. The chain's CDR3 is CASSLRQGRYNEQFF. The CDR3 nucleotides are TGTGCCAGCAGTTTACGGCAGGGCCGGTACAATGAGCAGTTCTTC.